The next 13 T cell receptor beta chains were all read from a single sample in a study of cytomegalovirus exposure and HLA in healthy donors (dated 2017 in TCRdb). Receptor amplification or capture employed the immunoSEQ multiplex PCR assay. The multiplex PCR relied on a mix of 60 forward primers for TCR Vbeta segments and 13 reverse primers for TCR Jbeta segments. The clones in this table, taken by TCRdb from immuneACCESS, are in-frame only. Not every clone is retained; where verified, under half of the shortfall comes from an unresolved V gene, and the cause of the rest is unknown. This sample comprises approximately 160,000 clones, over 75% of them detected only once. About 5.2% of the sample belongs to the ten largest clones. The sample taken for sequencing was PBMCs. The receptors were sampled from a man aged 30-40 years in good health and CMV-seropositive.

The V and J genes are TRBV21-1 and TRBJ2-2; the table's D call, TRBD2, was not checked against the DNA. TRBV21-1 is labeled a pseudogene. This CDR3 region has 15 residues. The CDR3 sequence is CASSKEAGGAGELFF. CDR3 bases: TGTGCCAGCAGCAAAGAGGCGGGAGGGGCCGGGGAGCTGTTTTTT.

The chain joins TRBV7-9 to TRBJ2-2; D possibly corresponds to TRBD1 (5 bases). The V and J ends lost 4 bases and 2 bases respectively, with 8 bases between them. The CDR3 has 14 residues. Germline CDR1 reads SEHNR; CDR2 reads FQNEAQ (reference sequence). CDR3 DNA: TGTGCCAGCAGCTCCCAGGGTAACACCGGGGAGCTGTTTTTT. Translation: CASSSQGNTGELFF. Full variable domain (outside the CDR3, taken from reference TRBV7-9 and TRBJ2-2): DTGVSQNPRHKITKRGQNVTFRCDPISEHNRLYWYRQTLGQGPEFLTYFQNEAQLEKSRLLSDRFSAERPKGSFSTLEIQRTEQGDSAMYLCASSSQGNTGELFFGEGSRLTVL.

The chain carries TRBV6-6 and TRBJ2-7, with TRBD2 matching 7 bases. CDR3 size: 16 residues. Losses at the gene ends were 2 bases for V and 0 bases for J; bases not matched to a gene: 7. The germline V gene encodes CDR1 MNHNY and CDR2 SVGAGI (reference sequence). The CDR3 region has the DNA TGTGCCAGCAGTTACACCCCGCGGGGGAGCTCCTACGAGCAGTACTTC. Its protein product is CASSYTPRGSSYEQYF.

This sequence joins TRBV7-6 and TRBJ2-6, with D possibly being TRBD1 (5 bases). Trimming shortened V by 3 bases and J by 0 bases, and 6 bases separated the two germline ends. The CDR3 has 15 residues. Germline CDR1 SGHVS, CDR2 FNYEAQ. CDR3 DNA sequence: TGTGCCAGCAGCTTTCAGGGCTCTGGGGCCAACGTCCTGACTTTC. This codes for CASSFQGSGANVLTF.

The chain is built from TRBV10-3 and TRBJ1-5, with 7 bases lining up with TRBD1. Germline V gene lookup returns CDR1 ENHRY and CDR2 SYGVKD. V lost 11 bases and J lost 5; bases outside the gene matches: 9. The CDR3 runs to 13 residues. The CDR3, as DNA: TGTGCCTCAAGGACAGGCCTGGATCAGCCCCAGCATTTT. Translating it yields CASRTGLDQPQHF.

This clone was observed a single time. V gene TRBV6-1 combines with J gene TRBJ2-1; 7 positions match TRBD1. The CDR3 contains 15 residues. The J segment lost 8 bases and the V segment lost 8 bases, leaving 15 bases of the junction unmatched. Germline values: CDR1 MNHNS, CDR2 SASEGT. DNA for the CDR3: TGTGCCAGCCCTAGACAGGGATTCGTTGGAGATGAGCAGTTCTTC. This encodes CASPRQGFVGDEQFF.

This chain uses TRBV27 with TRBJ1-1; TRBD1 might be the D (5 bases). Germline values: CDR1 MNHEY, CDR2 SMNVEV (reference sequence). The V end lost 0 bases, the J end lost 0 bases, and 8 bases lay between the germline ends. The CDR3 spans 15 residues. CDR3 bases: TGTGCCAGCAGTTTATCAGGGGTGGTGAACACTGAAGCTTTCTTT. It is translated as CASSLSGVVNTEAFF.

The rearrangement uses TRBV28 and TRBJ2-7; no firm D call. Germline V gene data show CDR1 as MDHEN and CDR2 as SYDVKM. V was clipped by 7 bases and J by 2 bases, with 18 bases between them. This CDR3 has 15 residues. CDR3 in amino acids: CASTNTAGKPYEQYF. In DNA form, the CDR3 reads TGTGCCAGCACGAACACGGCAGGTAAACCCTACGAGCAGTACTTC.

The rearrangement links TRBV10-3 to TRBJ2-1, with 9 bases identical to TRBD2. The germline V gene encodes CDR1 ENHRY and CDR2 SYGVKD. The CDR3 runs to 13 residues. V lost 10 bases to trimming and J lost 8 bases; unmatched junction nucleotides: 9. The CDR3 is CATERTSVDEQFF. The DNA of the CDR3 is TGTGCCACCGAGAGGACTAGCGTCGATGAGCAGTTCTTC.

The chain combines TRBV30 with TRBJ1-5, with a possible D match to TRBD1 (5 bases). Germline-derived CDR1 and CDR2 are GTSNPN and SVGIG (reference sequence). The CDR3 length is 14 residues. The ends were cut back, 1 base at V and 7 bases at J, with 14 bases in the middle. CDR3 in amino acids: CAWSGYGGSQPQHF. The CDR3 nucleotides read TGTGCCTGGAGTGGCTATGGGGGGAGCCAGCCCCAGCATTTT.

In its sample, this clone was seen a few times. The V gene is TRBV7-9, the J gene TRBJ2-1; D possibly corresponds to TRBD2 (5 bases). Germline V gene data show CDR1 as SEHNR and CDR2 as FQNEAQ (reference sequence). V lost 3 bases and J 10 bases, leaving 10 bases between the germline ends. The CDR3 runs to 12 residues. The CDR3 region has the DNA TGTGCCAGCAGCTTGGTTCCGGGGGAGCAGTTCTTC. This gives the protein CASSLVPGEQFF.

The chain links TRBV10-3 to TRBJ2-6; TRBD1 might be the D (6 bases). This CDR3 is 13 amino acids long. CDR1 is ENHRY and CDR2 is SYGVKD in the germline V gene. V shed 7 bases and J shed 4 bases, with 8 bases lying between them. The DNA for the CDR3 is TGTGCCATCACAGGGGACGGGGCCAACGTCCTGACTTTC. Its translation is CAITGDGANVLTF.

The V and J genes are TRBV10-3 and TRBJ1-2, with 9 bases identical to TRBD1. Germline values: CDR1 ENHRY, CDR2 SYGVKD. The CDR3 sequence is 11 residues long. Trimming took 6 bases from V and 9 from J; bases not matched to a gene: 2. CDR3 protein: CAISDRGSYTF. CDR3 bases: TGTGCCATCAGCGACAGGGGGAGCTACACCTTC.